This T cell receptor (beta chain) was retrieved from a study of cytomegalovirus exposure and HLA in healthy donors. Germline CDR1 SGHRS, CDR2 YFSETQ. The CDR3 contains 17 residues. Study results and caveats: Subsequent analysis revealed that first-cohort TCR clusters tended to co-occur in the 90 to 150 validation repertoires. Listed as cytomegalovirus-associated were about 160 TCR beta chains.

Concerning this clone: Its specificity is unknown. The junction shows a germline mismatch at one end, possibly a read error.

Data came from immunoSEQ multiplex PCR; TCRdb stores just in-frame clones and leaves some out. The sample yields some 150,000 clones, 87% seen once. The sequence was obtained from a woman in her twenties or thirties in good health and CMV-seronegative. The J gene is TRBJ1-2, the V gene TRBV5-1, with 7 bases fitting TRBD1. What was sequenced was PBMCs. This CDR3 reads CASTLDYYDRADYGYTF. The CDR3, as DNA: TGCGCCAGCACCTTGGACTATTACGACAGGGCGGATTATGGCTACACCTTC.